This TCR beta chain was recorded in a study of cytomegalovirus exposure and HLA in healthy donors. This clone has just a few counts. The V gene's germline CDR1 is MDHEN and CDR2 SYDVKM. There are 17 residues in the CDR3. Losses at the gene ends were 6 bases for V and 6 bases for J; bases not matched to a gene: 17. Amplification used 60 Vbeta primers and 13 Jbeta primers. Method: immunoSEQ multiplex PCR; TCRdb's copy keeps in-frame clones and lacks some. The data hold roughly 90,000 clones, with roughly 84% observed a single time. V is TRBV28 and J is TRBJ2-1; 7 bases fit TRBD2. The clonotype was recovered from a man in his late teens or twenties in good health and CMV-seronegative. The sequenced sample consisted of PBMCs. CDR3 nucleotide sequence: TGTGCCAGCAGATCGACCCAGGGCGGGAGAACGGGCAATGAGCAGTTCTTC. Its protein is CASRSTQGGRTGNEQFF.